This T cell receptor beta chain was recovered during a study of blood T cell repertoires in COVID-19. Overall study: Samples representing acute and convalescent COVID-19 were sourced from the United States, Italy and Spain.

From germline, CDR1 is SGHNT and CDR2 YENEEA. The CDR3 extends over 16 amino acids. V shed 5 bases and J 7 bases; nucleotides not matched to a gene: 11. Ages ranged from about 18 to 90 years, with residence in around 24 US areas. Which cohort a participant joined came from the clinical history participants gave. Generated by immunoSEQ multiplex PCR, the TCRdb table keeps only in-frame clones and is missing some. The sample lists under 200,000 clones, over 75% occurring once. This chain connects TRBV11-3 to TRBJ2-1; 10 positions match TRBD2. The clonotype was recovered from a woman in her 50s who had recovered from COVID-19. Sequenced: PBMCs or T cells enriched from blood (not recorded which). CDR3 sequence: CASSPTPLTSGNEQFF. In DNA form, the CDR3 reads TGTGCCAGCAGCCCGACCCCTCTGACTAGCGGGAATGAGCAGTTCTTC. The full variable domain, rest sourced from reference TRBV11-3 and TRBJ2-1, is EAGVVQSPRYKIIEKKQPVAFWCNPISGHNTLYWYLQNLGQGPELLIRYENEEAVDDSQLPKDRFSAERLKGVDSTLKIQPAELGDSAVYLCASSPTPLTSGNEQFFGPGTRLTVL.